This entry lists 29 T cell receptor beta chains sequenced from one sample in a study of CD8 T cells in ankylosing spondylitis. The study, taken as a whole, reports: The study identified a TCR beta motif of roughly eight highly homologous variants that appeared characteristic of ankylosing spondylitis blood.

MiXCR, run by TCRdb on the 5' RACE reads, gives a single entry per CDR3 protein. The sample contains over 400,000 distinct CDR3 sequences, roughly 27% of which appear only once. No antigen is known for these receptors. The material sequenced was blood, either unsorted or a sorted T cell fraction (not recorded which). The receptors were gathered from a male donor with ankylosing spondylitis.

The CDR3 DNA reads TGTGCCACCAGCCGCCCAGGGGCGGAGACCCAGTACTTC. Protein sequence: CATSRPGAETQYF. This chain links TRBV27 with TRBJ2-5; weak D call: TRBD1 (6 bases). CDR1 MNHEY and CDR2 SMNVEV come from the germline V gene (reference sequence). This CDR3 comprises 13 residues. V lost 10 bases and J lost 5, with 17 bases in between.

The gene calls are TRBV6-5 and TRBJ2-7, with 10 nucleotides matching TRBD1. V shed 4 bases and J 7 bases; nucleotides not matched to a gene: 7. The CDR3 spans 14 residues. Germline V gene data show CDR1 as MNHEY and CDR2 as SVGAGI. The CDR3 region has the DNA TGTGCCAGCAGTTCCTCCCGGGACAGGGGAGAGCAGTACGTC. This sequence encodes CASSSSRDRGEQYV.

This clonotype appeared a few times. The rearrangement uses TRBV7-2 and TRBJ2-1; D is uncertain. The CDR3 extends over 12 amino acids. CDR1 is SGHTA and CDR2 is FQGNSA in the germline V gene. V lost 5 bases to trimming and J lost 6 bases, with 8 bases between them. The CDR3 DNA is TGTGCCAGCAGCCCTTCGACCAATGAGCAGTTCTTC. Protein: CASSPSTNEQFF.

This clonotype was detected ten times or more. CDR3 loop: CASSDRTAEAFF. The DNA of the CDR3 is TGTGCCAGCAGTGATCGGACAGCTGAAGCTTTCTTT. The chain couples TRBV25-1 to TRBJ1-1, with D perhaps TRBD1 (6 bases). Germline assignment: CDR1 MGHDK and CDR2 SYGVNS. The CDR3 runs 12 residues. V gave up 3 bases and J gave up 6 bases, with 8 bases separating them. The full variable domain, rest sourced from reference TRBV25-1 and TRBJ1-1, is EADIYQTPRYLVIGTGKKITLECSQTMGHDKMYWYQQDPGMELHLIHYSYGVNSTEKGDLSSESTVSRIRTEHFPLTLESARPSHTSQYLCASSDRTAEAFFGQGTRLTVV.

The table lists this clonotype with a few counts. The genes are TRBV7-6 and TRBJ2-3, with 8 bases aligning to TRBD2. CDR3 length equals 16 residues. With 2 bases clipped from V and 4 bases from J, the junction kept 8 bases outside the gene matches. The germline CDR1 and CDR2 sequences are SGHVS and FNYEAQ. CDR3 nucleotide sequence: TGTGCCAGCAGCTTACTCTCGGCGGGAGGCGCAGATACGCAGTATTTT. It translates to CASSLLSAGGADTQYF.

This chain joins TRBV15 and TRBJ2-3; D call uncertain. The CDR3 is 16 amino acids. Germline loops: CDR1 LNHNV, CDR2 YYDKDF (reference sequence). The ends were cut back, 3 bases at V and 1 base at J, with 14 bases in the middle. The CDR3 DNA sequence: TGTGCCACCAGCAGCCCTCGGAGTGGGGGCACAGATACGCAGTATTTT. It encodes CATSSPRSGGTDTQYF. Full variable domain (outside the CDR3, taken from reference TRBV15 and TRBJ2-3): DAMVIQNPRYQVTQFGKPVTLSCSQTLNHNVMYWYQQKSSQAPKLLFHYYDKDFNNEADTPDNFQSRRPNTSFCFLDIRSPGLGDTAMYLCATSSPRSGGTDTQYFGPGTRLTVL.

V gene TRBV12-5 combines with J gene TRBJ2-2; D is undetermined. This CDR3 has 13 amino acids. CDR1 is LGHNT, CDR2 FRNRAP, per germline. Trimming took 1 base from V and 5 from J, leaving 5 bases between them. The CDR3 DNA sequence: TGTGCTAGTGGTTTGGGGGTAACCGGGGAGCTGTTTTTT. Translating gives CASGLGVTGELFF. Drawing the rest from reference TRBV12-5 and TRBJ2-2, the complete variable domain is DARVTQTPRHKVTEMGQEVTMRCQPILGHNTVFWYRQTMMQGLELLAYFRNRAPLDDSGMPKDRFSAEMPDATLATLKIQPSEPRDSAVYFCASGLGVTGELFFGEGSRLTVL.

This chain joins TRBV30 and TRBJ2-1; weak D call: TRBD2 (5 bases). CDR1 GTSNPN and CDR2 SVGIG come from the germline V gene (reference sequence). This CDR3 region has 11 residues. V was clipped by 1 base and J by 14 bases, with 12 bases between them. DNA for the CDR3: TGTGCCTGGAGTGCGACTATAGAAAAGTTCTTC. As protein: CAWSATIEKFF.

In this sample, this clonotype turned up many times. This sequence joins TRBV5-1 and TRBJ2-2; D is undetermined. Between the trimmed V and J ends, which lost 4 bases and 6 bases, there was a span of 10 bases. Germline V CDR1 and CDR2: SGHRS, YFSETQ. The CDR3 loop spans 13 amino acids. CDR3 sequence reads: CASSAEYPGELFF. CDR3 DNA sequence: TGCGCCAGCAGCGCCGAGTATCCCGGGGAGCTGTTTTTT.

This clonotype has only one observation. The chain has TRBV5-6 and TRBJ2-7; the D gene is possibly TRBD1 (5 bases). V lost 0 bases to trimming and J lost 11 bases, with 9 bases between them. Germline values: CDR1 SGHDT, CDR2 YYEEEE. There are 11 residues in the CDR3. The CDR3 here is CASSLETVEYV. CDR3 coding DNA: TGTGCCAGCAGCTTGGAGACAGTGGAGTACGTC.

This clonotype was counted only a few times. J is TRBJ2-5 and V is TRBV29-1, with TRBD2 as a possible D gene (5 bases). Deletions cut 8 bases from V and 5 bases from J, with 18 bases between. The length of the CDR3 is 13 residues. Germline lookup yields CDR1 SQVTM and CDR2 ANQGSEA. CDR3 DNA sequence: TGCAGCAACCAAGTTCACGGCGGGGAGACCCAGTACTTC. This codes for CSNQVHGGETQYF. The full variable domain, rest sourced from reference TRBV29-1 and TRBJ2-5, is SAVISQKPSRDICQRGTSLTIQCQVDSQVTMMFWYRQQPGQSLTLIATANQGSEATYESGFVIDKFPISRPNLTFSTLTVSNMSPEDSSIYLCSNQVHGGETQYFGPGTRLLVL.

V is TRBV20-1 and J is TRBJ1-5, with D tentatively TRBD1 (5 bases). In germline, CDR1 is DFQATT, CDR2 SNEGSKA (reference sequence). The CDR3 is made up of 13 amino acids. Trimming removed 3 bases from V and 7 bases from J, with 13 bases in between. CDR3 DNA: TGCAGTGCTAGGGCAGGGACTCAGCAGCCCCAGCATTTT. Residues: CSARAGTQQPQHF.

The CDR3 DNA is TGCAGCGTTTTGACAGTGAACACTGAAGCTTTCTTT. Translation gives CSVLTVNTEAFF. The chain has TRBV29-1 and TRBJ1-1; a possible D gene is TRBD1 (5 bases). Germline V gene lookup returns CDR1 SQVTM and CDR2 ANQGSEA. The CDR3 totals 12 residues. Trimming removed 5 bases at V and 0 bases at J, with 7 bases between.

This chain joins TRBV6-1 and TRBJ1-1; D ambiguous. The V gene lost 1 base and the J gene lost 1 base, with 7 bases spanning the gap. This CDR3 region has 14 residues. CDR1 and CDR2 (germline): MNHNS, SASEGT. The CDR3 nucleotides read TGTGCCAGCAGTGAAGTGGAATGGAACACTGAAGCTTTCTTT. Protein product: CASSEVEWNTEAFF.

V is TRBV5-1 and J is TRBJ1-2; D is unresolved. Trimming stripped 0 bases from V and 8 bases from J, with 26 bases between. The germline gives CDR1 SGHRS, CDR2 YFSETQ. The CDR3 contains 18 residues. The CDR3 coding sequence is TGCGCCAGCAGCTTGGGTATAGGGCAGATACCATCCACGGGAGGCTACACCTTC. Translation: CASSLGIGQIPSTGGYTF.

This CDR3 is CASSLRQTTDTQYF. The CDR3 nucleotides read TGTGCCAGCAGCTTGCGGCAGACCACAGATACGCAGTATTTT. V is TRBV7-8 and J is TRBJ2-3; D remains ambiguous. The CDR3 contains 14 residues. In germline, CDR1 is SGHVS, CDR2 FQNEAQ. Trimming removed 3 bases at V and 2 bases at J, with 9 bases between.

This chain links TRBV6-1 with TRBJ2-3; no clear D. The germline V gene encodes CDR1 MNHNS and CDR2 SASEGT. CDR3 length equals 18 residues. V lost 5 bases and J lost 6, with 27 bases in between. As DNA, the CDR3 is TGTGCCAGCAGTAAGAACTTCCCGACCGGACCTTACGGGGATACGCAGTATTTT. It specifies CASSKNFPTGPYGDTQYF.

The chain recombines TRBV3-1 with TRBJ1-1; D gene ambiguous. The CDR3 covers 11 residues. Per the germline V gene, CDR1 is LGHDT and CDR2 is YNNKEL (reference sequence). The V end was cut by 3 bases, the J end by 7 bases, with 6 bases between. CDR3 sequence reads: CASSHTSEAFF. As DNA, the CDR3 is TGTGCCAGCAGCCATACAAGTGAAGCTTTCTTT.

V usage is TRBV27 and J usage is TRBJ1-1; 9 bases align to TRBD1. This CDR3 is 15 amino acids long. V lost 5 bases, J lost 5 bases, and 9 bases stayed unmatched. Germline V gives CDR1 MNHEY, CDR2 SMNVEV (reference sequence). CDR3 sequence reads: CASSTPTGGKTEAFF. DNA for the CDR3: TGTGCCAGCAGTACCCCAACAGGGGGCAAGACTGAAGCTTTCTTT.

The CDR3 sequence is CATSDRLVSNEQFF. As DNA, the CDR3 is TGTGCCACCAGTGATCGACTAGTGTCCAATGAGCAGTTCTTC. This chain uses TRBV24-1 with TRBJ2-1, with D tentatively TRBD2 (6 bases). Trimming shortened V by 3 bases and J by 6 bases, and 11 bases separated the two germline ends. CDR3 size: 14 residues. CDR1 and CDR2 from the germline V gene are KGHDR and SFDVKD.

This clonotype was detected many times. The chain is built from TRBV12-3 or TRBV12-4 and TRBJ2-1, with 8 positions matching TRBD2. Trimming cost V 5 bases and J 0 bases; bases outside gene matches: 0. The CDR3 is 14 amino acids. Written as DNA, the CDR3 is TGTGCCAGCAGTAGCGGGAGCTCCTACAATGAGCAGTTCTTC. It encodes CASSSGSSYNEQFF.

This clonotype was seen only a few times. This chain joins TRBV5-1 and TRBJ2-2, with 7 bases lining up with TRBD2. The CDR3 is 16 residues long. The germline CDR1 and CDR2 sequences are SGHRS and YFSETQ. V gave up 2 bases and J gave up 2 bases; unmatched junction bases: 6. DNA for the CDR3: TGCGCCAGCAGCTTAAGCCTAGCGGTTAACACCGGGGAGCTGTTTTTT. This translates into CASSLSLAVNTGELFF.

This clonotype was detected only a few times. This rearrangement joins TRBV28 to TRBJ2-1; TRBD2 matches at 9 bases. The CDR3 consists of 18 residues. Germline values: CDR1 MDHEN, CDR2 SYDVKM. V dropped 4 bases and J dropped 0; count of bases not matched to a gene: 10. CDR3 nucleotides: TGTGCCAGCAGTTCCCTTCGGGGTAGCGGGAGCTCCTACAATGAGCAGTTCTTC. Residues: CASSSLRGSGSSYNEQFF.

This clonotype has at least ten counts. This sequence joins TRBV24-1 and TRBJ1-1; D possibly corresponds to TRBD1 (5 bases). Germline CDR1 is KGHDR and CDR2 is SFDVKD. The CDR3 loop spans 11 amino acids. Trimming stripped 10 bases from V and 8 bases from J, with 13 bases between. The CDR3 loop reads CATGRPWEAFF. CDR3 DNA sequence: TGTGCCACGGGACGGCCTTGGGAAGCTTTCTTT.

This clonotype was counted between two and nine times. The chain combines TRBV24-1 with TRBJ1-5; possibly TRBD1 for D (5 bases). Trimming shortened V by 5 bases and J by 5 bases, and 12 bases separated the two germline ends. The CDR3 is 14 amino acids. Looked up from germline, CDR1 is KGHDR and CDR2 is SFDVKD. The CDR3 here is CATSAAGSYQPQHF. The CDR3, as DNA: TGTGCCACCAGTGCCGCAGGGAGTTATCAGCCCCAGCATTTT.

This clonotype was counted a few times. The chain uses TRBV12-3 or TRBV12-4 and TRBJ1-1; 9 bases are a match to TRBD1. The CDR3 consists of 16 residues. V shed 7 bases and J 3 bases; nucleotides not matched to a gene: 12. CDR3 sequence: CASTPGTGKGDTEAFF. For the CDR3, the DNA is TGTGCCAGCACCCCAGGGACAGGGAAGGGCGACACTGAAGCTTTCTTT.

The chain uses TRBV18 and TRBJ2-5, with TRBD2 identical over 10 bases. Unmatched junction bases numbered 5, after V lost 0 bases and J lost 4 bases. Per the germline V gene, CDR1 is KGHSH and CDR2 is LQKENI. The CDR3 has 16 residues. The CDR3 sequence: CASSPPRVAGGETQYF. CDR3 nucleotide sequence: TGTGCCAGCTCACCACCCCGGGTAGCGGGAGGAGAGACCCAGTACTTC.

V and J are TRBV20-1 and TRBJ2-1; D is possibly TRBD2 (6 bases). Germline loops: CDR1 DFQATT, CDR2 SNEGSKA (reference sequence). Trimming removed 3 bases from V and 8 bases from J, with 17 bases in between. The CDR3 is made up of 14 amino acids. CDR3 DNA sequence: TGCAGTGCTAGTCGGGCTAGCAAGCGGGATGAGCAGTTCTTC. Translation gives CSASRASKRDEQFF.

The J gene is TRBJ2-1, the V gene TRBV30; perhaps TRBD1 as D (6 bases). There are 14 residues in the CDR3. Per germline, CDR1 GTSNPN and CDR2 SVGIG (reference sequence). Trimming shortened V by 3 bases and J by 9 bases, and 18 bases separated the two germline ends. The CDR3: CAWSQGSPGREQFF. CDR3 nucleotides: TGTGCCTGGAGCCAGGGGAGCCCGGGGCGTGAGCAGTTCTTC.